Listed below are T cell receptor beta chains from one sample, sequenced in a study of blood T cell repertoires in COVID-19. Sequencing used immunoSEQ multiplex PCR; TCRdb keeps in-frame clones, though not all of them. This sample carries roughly 67,000 clones, approximately 88% of them seen once, and the ten largest clones take less than 1.5%. The sample taken for sequencing was peripheral blood. The source is a woman aged 55-69 years with acute or convalescent COVID-19. Both conserved end residues are part of each CDR3. The D gene is left open where the match is weak. Rows give clone size only sometimes, using once, few, many, or a class for an expanded clone.

CDR3 DNA | CDR3 protein | CDR3 length | J gene | D gene | clone size | V gene
TGTGCCAGCTCACCACCGACAGGGCCGCGATTATCCAAAAACATTCAGTACTTC | CASSPPTGPRLSKNIQYF | 18 | TRBJ2-4 | TRBD1 | . | TRBV18
TGTGCCAGCAGTGTCGGCGGGAGTACAGATACGCAGTATTTT | CASSVGGSTDTQYF | 14 | TRBJ2-3 | TRBD2 | . | TRBV6-1
TGTGCCAGCAGCCAAGATCACGGGAACATTCAGTACTTC | CASSQDHGNIQYF | 13 | TRBJ2-4 | . | . | TRBV3-1/TRBV3-2
TGCGCCAGCAGATCCGAACAGGACCCCTATGGCTACACCTTC | CASRSEQDPYGYTF | 14 | TRBJ1-2 | . | once | TRBV5-1
TGTGCCAGCTCACGAAACCGGGGTGCCGCCTACAATGAGCAGTTCTTC | CASSRNRGAAYNEQFF | 16 | TRBJ2-1 | . | . | TRBV18
TGTGCCAGTAGTATCGTAGGCAGGGGGAGCAATCAGCCCCAGCATTTT | CASSIVGRGSNQPQHF | 16 | TRBJ1-5 | TRBD1 | few | TRBV19
TGTGCCAGCAGCGGCAGTCTAGGCCCACAGGGACTACTAGCCAAAAACATTCAGTACTTC | CASSGSLGPQGLLAKNIQYF | 20 | TRBJ2-4 | . | . | TRBV2
TGTGCCAGCAGCCTCCGGTTTCGGGGGGGAGATAATGAAAAACTGTTTTTT | CASSLRFRGGDNEKLFF | 17 | TRBJ1-4 | . | . | TRBV7-2
TGTGCCAGCAGCCCCCAGGGCCTTCTGGTTACTGAAGCTTTCTTT | CASSPQGLLVTEAFF | 15 | TRBJ1-1 | . | . | TRBV9
TGTGCCACCAGCACCCCGGGGGGGACTGGGACTTTCTTT | CATSTPGGTGTFF | 13 | TRBJ1-1 | . | . | TRBV15
TGTGCCAGTACCCTCTTGACGGTAGGCGGCACAGGGGTGGGGAACTATGGCTACACCTTC | CASTLLTVGGTGVGNYGYTF | 20 | TRBJ1-2 | TRBD1 | . | TRBV19
TGCAGCGTAAAGACTAGCGGGAGCACAGATACGCAGTATTTT | CSVKTSGSTDTQYF | 14 | TRBJ2-3 | TRBD2 | once | TRBV29-1
TGTGCCAGCACCAGGGACAGGGGGACAGATACGCAGTATTTT | CASTRDRGTDTQYF | 14 | TRBJ2-3 | TRBD1 | . | TRBV2
TGTGCCAGCAGTGCTCGGGACAGTCGCTCTGGGGCCAACGTCCTGACTTTC | CASSARDSRSGANVLTF | 17 | TRBJ2-6 | TRBD1 | . | TRBV2
TGTGCCAGCGCTGGGGGAGGAGGTCGCAATCAGCCCCAGCATTTT | CASAGGGGRNQPQHF | 15 | TRBJ1-5 | . | . | TRBV6-6
TGTGCCAGCAGTCCCTGGATGGGGACAGGGGGCCTGAGCACTGAAGCTTTCTTT | CASSPWMGTGGLSTEAFF | 18 | TRBJ1-1 | TRBD1 | once | TRBV28
TGTGCCAGCAGCTTATCGGGACAAGAGACCCAGTACTTC | CASSLSGQETQYF | 13 | TRBJ2-5 | . | . | TRBV7-9
TGCGATCCCAGGGGGTACTATGGCTACACCTTC | CDPRGYYGYTF | 11 | TRBJ1-2 | TRBD1 | . | TRBV5-6
TGTGCCAGCTCACCACAGGGTATCTCGGGGTATGGCTACACCTTC | CASSPQGISGYGYTF | 15 | TRBJ1-2 | . | . | TRBV18
TGTGCCAGCAGCGTAGAAGGACACTCCTACAATGAGCAGTTCTTC | CASSVEGHSYNEQFF | 15 | TRBJ2-1 | . | . | TRBV9
TGTGCCAGCGACACAGGGGTAAAGGGCGGGGAGCTGTTTTTT | CASDTGVKGGELFF | 14 | TRBJ2-2 | TRBD1 | once | TRBV19
TGTGCCAGCAGCCAGAGCAGGGACACTGAAGCTTTCTTT | CASSQSRDTEAFF | 13 | TRBJ1-1 | . | . | TRBV7-9
TGTGCCAGCAGTTACCCAGGGGGGATGAACACTGAAGCTTTCTTT | CASSYPGGMNTEAFF | 15 | TRBJ1-1 | TRBD1 | . | TRBV6-6
TGTGCCAGCAGCGTAGCTAGTGATCCCTACAATGAGCAGTTCTTC | CASSVASDPYNEQFF | 15 | TRBJ2-1 | . | . | TRBV9
TGCGCCAGCAGCTTCACAAATGAGCAGTTCTTC | CASSFTNEQFF | 11 | TRBJ2-1 | . | . | TRBV5-1
TGCAGTGCTATTAGGGACAGAGTTTTT | CSAIRDRVF | 9 | TRBJ1-4 | TRBD1 | . | TRBV20-1
TGTGCCAGCAGCCAAGGTTTAGCAGGGGGCAGACAGCCCCAGCATTTT | CASSQGLAGGRQPQHF | 16 | TRBJ1-5 | TRBD1 | . | TRBV3-1/TRBV3-2
TGTGCCAGTAGTATAGACCGGGACAGCTACAATGAGCAGTTCTTC | CASSIDRDSYNEQFF | 15 | TRBJ2-1 | TRBD1 | . | TRBV19
TGTGCCAGCAGTCCCTGGGGGACAGGGGTCACTGAAGCTTTCTTT | CASSPWGTGVTEAFF | 15 | TRBJ1-1 | TRBD1 | . | TRBV28
TGTGCCAGCAGTTTAAACAGGGGGTACCCCGGTGGCTACACCTTC | CASSLNRGYPGGYTF | 15 | TRBJ1-2 | TRBD1 | . | TRBV5-4
TGCGCCAGCAGCCCGGGGGTCTGGGGTAGGGAGACCCAGTACTTC | CASSPGVWGRETQYF | 15 | TRBJ2-5 | . | few | TRBV5-1
TGTGCCAGCAGCTTCAGACAGGGGTCGGGCGAGCAGTTCTTC | CASSFRQGSGEQFF | 14 | TRBJ2-1 | TRBD1 | . | TRBV7-3
TGTGCCAGCAGTAGTGACGTTTTCGGGGGCACTGAAGCTTTCTTT | CASSSDVFGGTEAFF | 15 | TRBJ1-1 | . | . | TRBV28
TGTGCCAGCTCACAACTACCCAAAGAGACCCAGTACTTC | CASSQLPKETQYF | 13 | TRBJ2-5 | . | . | TRBV18
TGTGCCAGCAAGGACAGGGGAGGGACTGAAGCTTTCTTT | CASKDRGGTEAFF | 13 | TRBJ1-1 | TRBD1 | few | TRBV3-1/TRBV3-2
TGTGCCAGCAGCTTTTTTGGGGGGGGCTACACCTTC | CASSFFGGGYTF | 12 | TRBJ1-2 | . | . | TRBV7-6
TGCGCCAGCAGCTCCTCGGGGGGGTTCTCTGAAAAACTGTTTTTT | CASSSSGGFSEKLFF | 15 | TRBJ1-4 | . | . | TRBV5-1
TGTGCCAGCAGCCCCCCCCGGGGGGCTAACTATGGCTACACCTTC | CASSPPRGANYGYTF | 15 | TRBJ1-2 | . | . | TRBV7-8
TGTGCCAGCAGCTTGGGGATAGCGGGGGGTTATAACACAGATACGCAGTATTTT | CASSLGIAGGYNTDTQYF | 18 | TRBJ2-3 | TRBD2 | once | TRBV5-4
TGTGCCAGCAGTAGGGACAGGGCTAACTATGGCTACACCTTC | CASSRDRANYGYTF | 14 | TRBJ1-2 | TRBD1 | . | TRBV28
TGTGCCAGCAGCCCATCAGGGGGCTATGGCTACACCTTC | CASSPSGGYGYTF | 13 | TRBJ1-2 | TRBD1 | . | TRBV7-3
TGTGCCAGCAGTGCACAGGGCTTCAGGCAGTATTTT | CASSAQGFRQYF | 12 | TRBJ2-3 | . | . | TRBV2
TGTGCCAGCAGCTTAAATCCGCCCGGGCTCGGGATAACACCCCTCCACTTT | CASSLNPPGLGITPLHF | 17 | TRBJ1-6 | . | . | TRBV7-3
TGTGCCAGCAGCGTAATTTCCGGGGGGAAACTGTTTTTT | CASSVISGGKLFF | 13 | TRBJ1-4 | . | . | TRBV9
TGTGCCAGCAGCCAAGATCGGAGGGAGACCCAGTACTTC | CASSQDRRETQYF | 13 | TRBJ2-5 | . | . | TRBV4-2
TGTGCCAGCAGCCGGGGGGCAGGGAACATGGAGACCCAGTACTTC | CASSRGAGNMETQYF | 15 | TRBJ2-5 | . | . | TRBV6-5
TGTGCCAGCAGCCAAGCGGGCAGGGCGGATGGTGGAAACACCATATATTTT | CASSQAGRADGGNTIYF | 17 | TRBJ1-3 | . | once | TRBV4-2
TGCGCCAGCAGCTTGGGGTCAGGGGTTCTCTATGAAGCTTTCTTT | CASSLGSGVLYEAFF | 15 | TRBJ1-1 | . | . | TRBV5-1
TGTGCCACTACGGTCGGGCATCGGGGCCAAGAGACCCAGTACTTC | CATTVGHRGQETQYF | 15 | TRBJ2-5 | . | . | TRBV6-5
TGCAGCGTTGGCCAGGGAACAGATACGCAGTATTTT | CSVGQGTDTQYF | 12 | TRBJ2-3 | . | once | TRBV29-1
TGTGCCAGCGGAGGGGGCGAGGGCACCGGGGAGCTGTTTTTT | CASGGGEGTGELFF | 14 | TRBJ2-2 | . | . | TRBV27
TGTGCCAGCAGCAAGGGGGGGGCCCAAGAGACCCAGTACTTC | CASSKGGAQETQYF | 14 | TRBJ2-5 | . | . | TRBV21-1
TGTGCCAGTACGGGACAGGCGCCAAATATGAACACTGAAGCTTTCTTT | CASTGQAPNMNTEAFF | 16 | TRBJ1-1 | TRBD1 | . | TRBV19
TGTGCCAGCAGGCCTAGCGGGAGCAATGAGCAGTTCTTC | CASRPSGSNEQFF | 13 | TRBJ2-1 | TRBD2 | . | TRBV6-5
TGTGCCAGCAGCTTAGGGGGACAGGGGGATCAGCCCCAGCATTTT | CASSLGGQGDQPQHF | 15 | TRBJ1-5 | TRBD1 | few | TRBV7-9
TGCGCCAGCAGCCCGGGGGGGGTTGATTCACCCCTCCACTTT | CASSPGGVDSPLHF | 14 | TRBJ1-6 | . | . | TRBV5-1
TGTGCCAGCAGCGACAGTAAGCATCAGCCCCAGCATTTT | CASSDSKHQPQHF | 13 | TRBJ1-5 | . | . | TRBV6-5
TGTGCCAGCTCACCAGACAGGGACTATGGCTACACCTTC | CASSPDRDYGYTF | 13 | TRBJ1-2 | TRBD1 | . | TRBV18